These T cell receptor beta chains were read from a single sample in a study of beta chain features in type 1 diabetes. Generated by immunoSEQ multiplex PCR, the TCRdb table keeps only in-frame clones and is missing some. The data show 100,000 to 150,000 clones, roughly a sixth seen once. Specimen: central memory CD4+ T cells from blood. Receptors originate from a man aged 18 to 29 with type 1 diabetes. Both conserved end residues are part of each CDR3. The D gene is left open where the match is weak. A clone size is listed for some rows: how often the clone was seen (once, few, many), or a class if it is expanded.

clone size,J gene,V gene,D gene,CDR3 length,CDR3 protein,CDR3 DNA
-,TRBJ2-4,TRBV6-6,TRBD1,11,CASSYQDRKYF,TGTGCCAGCAGTTACCAGGACAGGAAGTACTTC
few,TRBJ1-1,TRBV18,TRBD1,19,CASSPRSRDRGTYSTEAFF,TGTGCCAGCTCACCACGGTCCAGGGACAGGGGCACTTATAGCACTGAAGCTTTCTTT
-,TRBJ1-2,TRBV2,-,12,CASSQSLHGYTF,TGTGCCAGCAGCCAATCCTTACATGGCTACACCTTC
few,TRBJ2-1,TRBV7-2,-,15,CASSPRRGFGNEQFF,TGTGCCAGCAGCCCGAGGAGGGGTTTCGGCAATGAGCAGTTCTTC
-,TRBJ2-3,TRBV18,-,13,CASSTGAEDTQYF,TGTGCCAGCTCCACGGGGGCCGAAGATACGCAGTATTTT
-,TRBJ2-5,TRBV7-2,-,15,CASSPTHRQQETQYF,TGTGCCAGCAGCCCGACACACCGACAGCAAGAGACCCAGTACTTC
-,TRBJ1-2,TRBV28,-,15,CASVVPDGRNYGYTF,TGTGCCAGCGTCGTCCCCGACGGCCGTAACTATGGCTACACCTTC
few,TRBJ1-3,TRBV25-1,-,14,CASSEGWAGNTIYF,TGTGCCAGCAGTGAGGGGTGGGCTGGAAACACCATATATTTT
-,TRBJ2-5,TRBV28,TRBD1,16,CASSSFHGQGLETQYF,TGTGCCAGCAGTTCTTTCCATGGACAGGGGCTAGAGACCCAGTACTTC
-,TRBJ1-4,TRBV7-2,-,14,CASSLAGLEEKLFF,TGTGCCAGCAGCTTAGCTGGGCTGGAAGAAAAACTGTTTTTT
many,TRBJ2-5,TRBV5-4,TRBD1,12,CAIGQGQETQYF,TGTGCCATCGGACAGGGCCAAGAGACCCAGTACTTC
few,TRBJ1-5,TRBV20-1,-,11,CSATSNQPQHF,TGCAGTGCTACTAGCAATCAGCCCCAGCATTTT
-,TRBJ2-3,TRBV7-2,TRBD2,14,CASSLLAGTDTQYF,TGTGCCAGCAGCTTACTAGCGGGAACAGATACGCAGTATTTT
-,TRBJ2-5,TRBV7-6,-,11,CASSPRETQYF,TGTGCCAGCAGCCCAAGGGAGACCCAGTACTTC
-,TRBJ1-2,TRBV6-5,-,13,CASGSAANYGYTF,TGTGCCAGCGGGTCGGCAGCTAACTATGGCTACACCTTC
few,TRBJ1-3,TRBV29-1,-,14,CSVEEQVTGNTIYF,TGCAGCGTTGAAGAGCAGGTTACTGGAAACACCATATATTTT
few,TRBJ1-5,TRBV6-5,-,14,CAITTGGSNQPQHF,TGTGCCATCACCACAGGTGGTAGCAATCAGCCCCAGCATTTT
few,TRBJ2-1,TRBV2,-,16,CASSELPSTIYNEQFF,TGTGCCAGCAGTGAGCTTCCCTCAACGATATACAATGAGCAGTTCTTC
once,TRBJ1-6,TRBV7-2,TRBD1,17,CASSFTGTGGEYSPLHF,TGTGCCAGCAGCTTCACTGGGACAGGGGGAGAGTATTCACCCCTCCACTTT
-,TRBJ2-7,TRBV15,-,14,CASGPVFNSYEQYF,TGTGCCTCCGGCCCGGTTTTTAACTCCTACGAGCAGTACTTC
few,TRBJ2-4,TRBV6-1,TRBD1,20,CASSEGLGGQGILAKNIQYF,TGTGCCAGCAGTGAAGGTCTGGGGGGACAGGGGATTTTAGCCAAAAACATTCAGTACTTC
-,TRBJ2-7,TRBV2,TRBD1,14,CASSRPGQGYEQYF,TGTGCCAGCAGCAGACCGGGACAGGGATACGAGCAGTACTTC
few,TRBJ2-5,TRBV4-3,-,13,CASSPRRRETQYF,TGCGCCAGCAGCCCCAGGAGAAGAGAGACCCAGTACTTC
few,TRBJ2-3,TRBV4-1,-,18,CASSQGPPLEISGDTQYF,TGCGCCAGCAGCCAGGGCCCCCCACTAGAAATTTCAGGCGATACGCAGTATTTT
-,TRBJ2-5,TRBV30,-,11,CAWSVSETQYF,TGTGCCTGGAGTGTAAGCGAGACCCAGTACTTC
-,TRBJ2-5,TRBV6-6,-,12,CASSYNGETQYF,TGTGCCAGCAGTTACAATGGAGAGACCCAGTACTTC
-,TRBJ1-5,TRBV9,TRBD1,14,CASSRDRSNQPQHF,TGTGCCAGCAGTCGGGACAGATCAAATCAGCCCCAGCATTTT
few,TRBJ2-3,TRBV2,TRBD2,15,CASALLAGGPDTQYF,TGTGCCAGCGCCCTCCTAGCGGGGGGGCCGGATACGCAGTATTTT
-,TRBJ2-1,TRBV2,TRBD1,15,CASSSRTGGDNEQFF,TGTGCCAGCAGCTCTCGGACAGGGGGGGACAATGAGCAGTTCTTC
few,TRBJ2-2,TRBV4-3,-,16,CASSLLSGVLTGELFF,TGCGCCAGCAGCCTCCTGTCCGGGGTCCTCACCGGGGAGCTGTTTTTT
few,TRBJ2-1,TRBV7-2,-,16,CASSAGGGSSYNEQFF,TGTGCCAGCAGCGCAGGGGGCGGGAGCTCCTACAATGAGCAGTTCTTC
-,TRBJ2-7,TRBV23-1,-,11,CASSQYYEQYF,TGCGCCAGCAGTCAATATTACGAGCAGTACTTC
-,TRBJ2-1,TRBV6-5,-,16,CASSSLPRGAYNEQFF,TGTGCCAGCAGTTCCTTGCCCCGGGGAGCCTACAATGAGCAGTTCTTC
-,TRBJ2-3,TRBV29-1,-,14,CSARREGHTDTQYF,TGCAGCGCCCGAAGGGAGGGACACACAGATACGCAGTATTTT
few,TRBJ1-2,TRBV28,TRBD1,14,CASGREGQGYGYTF,TGTGCCAGCGGCCGGGAGGGACAGGGTTATGGCTACACCTTC
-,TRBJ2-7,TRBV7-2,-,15,CASSLAWGGSYEQYF,TGTGCCAGCAGCTTAGCGTGGGGAGGCAGCTACGAGCAGTACTTC
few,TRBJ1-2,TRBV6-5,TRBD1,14,CASSRQGANYGYTF,TGTGCCAGCAGTCGACAGGGCGCTAACTATGGCTACACCTTC
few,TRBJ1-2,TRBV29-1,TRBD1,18,CSVEDRGRDRRNFYGYTF,TGCAGCGTTGAAGATCGGGGTAGGGACAGGAGAAACTTCTATGGCTACACCTTC
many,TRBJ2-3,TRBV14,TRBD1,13,CASRQTGADTQYF,TGTGCCAGCAGACAGACAGGGGCGGATACGCAGTATTTT
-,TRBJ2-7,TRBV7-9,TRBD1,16,CASSVGQGRASYEQYF,TGTGCCAGCAGTGTGGGACAGGGTCGGGCCTCCTACGAGCAGTACTTC